The rows below give T cell receptor beta chains drawn from one sample of a study of CD8+ T cells in alopecia areata. The data were produced by immunoSEQ multiplex PCR, yet TCRdb's version contains in-frame clones alone and is incomplete. The sample shows over 150,000 clones, about 55% of them seen only once. Sequenced material: CD8+ T cells sorted from blood, taken at week 24, from a patient treated with tofacitinib. The receptors here all came from a human donor with alopecia areata. CDR3s include the opening cysteine and the closing phenylalanine or tryptophan. The D gene is left open where the match is weak. Some rows have no size entry. The others give once, few or many, or a class for an expanded clone.

d_gene	v_gene	j_gene	abundance	CDR3nt	CDR3aa
.	TRBV7-9	TRBJ1-5	few	TGTGCCAGCAGCCCACCTGGCGGCAATCAGCCCCAGCATTTT	CASSPPGGNQPQHF
.	TRBV29-1	TRBJ1-2	.	TGCAGCGTTGACGGGGGCGATCCGAACTATGGCTACACCTTC	CSVDGGDPNYGYTF
TRBD1	TRBV13	TRBJ2-7	few	TGTGCCAGCAGCCAAGGCCGGGACAGGGGTACCTACGAGCAGTACTTC	CASSQGRDRGTYEQYF
.	TRBV12-5	TRBJ2-1	.	TGTGCTAGTGGTTCCTACAATGAGCAGTTCTTC	CASGSYNEQFF
.	TRBV29-1	TRBJ1-1	few	TGCAGCGTTGAGGGCCCTTGGGGGGGGCAGAACACTGAAGCTTTCTTT	CSVEGPWGGQNTEAFF
.	TRBV30	TRBJ2-7	few	TGTGCCTGGAGTGTACGGGGGAACTCGGAGCAGTACTTC	CAWSVRGNSEQYF
TRBD1	TRBV29-1	TRBJ2-7	.	TGCAGCGTTGAGGACAGGGGTGGAGGCGAGCAGTACTTC	CSVEDRGGGEQYF
.	TRBV25-1	TRBJ1-5	.	TGTGCCAGCAGTGCAACGTATAGCAATCAGCCCCAGCATTTT	CASSATYSNQPQHF
TRBD1	TRBV29-1	TRBJ1-2	.	TGCAGCGTAAAGGGACAGGGGCTATATGGCTACACCTTC	CSVKGQGLYGYTF
.	TRBV4-3	TRBJ2-3	few	TGCGCCAGCAGCCAAGAGGGCAGGGAAGGGTCAGATACGCAGTATTTT	CASSQEGREGSDTQYF
.	TRBV6-5	TRBJ2-3	.	TGTGCCAGCAGTTACGCGTGGGGAGAGACAGATACGCAGTATTTT	CASSYAWGETDTQYF
.	TRBV7-2	TRBJ2-7	.	TGTGCCAGCAGCCCCGGACGCAGCGAGCAGTACTTC	CASSPGRSEQYF
.	TRBV4-1	TRBJ2-4	few	TGCGCCAGCAGCCGAGGAAGCGTCCTCGGGGACATTCAGTACTTC	CASSRGSVLGDIQYF
.	TRBV27	TRBJ2-7	.	TGTGCCAGCAGTTTCTTTCAGGACGGTTCCTACGAGCAGTACTTC	CASSFFQDGSYEQYF
.	TRBV11-3	TRBJ2-1	.	TGTGCCACAGGACTCGGCAGGGTCAATGAGCAGTTCTTC	CATGLGRVNEQFF
.	TRBV11-2	TRBJ1-1	few	TGTGCCAGCAGCTTGGACGGGGGACCTGAAGCTTTCTTT	CASSLDGGPEAFF
TRBD2	TRBV7-9	TRBJ2-1	.	TGTGCCAGCAGCCCCTCTAGCGGGGGGGCTAATGAGCAGTTCTTC	CASSPSSGGANEQFF
.	TRBV29-1	TRBJ1-2	.	TGCAGCTCAGGGCCCCAATTCTCCTTC	CSSGPQFSF
.	TRBV5-5	TRBJ2-5	.	TGTGCCAGCAGCTGGGGGAGCGCGTCCCAGTACTTC	CASSWGSASQYF
TRBD2	TRBV7-9	TRBJ2-7	.	TGTGCCAGCAGCCCGCAGGGAGCGGGGGATTTCTACGAGCAGTACTTC	CASSPQGAGDFYEQYF
.	TRBV29-1	TRBJ1-1	.	TGCAGCGTTGAGAGGGACCCCGAGGCCACTGAAGCTTTCTTT	CSVERDPEATEAFF
TRBD2	TRBV10-3	TRBJ2-5	few	TGTGCCATCAGTGACGGGGGGGGACAAGAGACCCAGTACTTC	CAISDGGGQETQYF
.	TRBV7-9	TRBJ1-1	.	TGTGCCAGCAGCCTAGGTTTGATGTCTTTCTTT	CASSLGLMSFF
TRBD2	TRBV5-1	TRBJ2-7	.	TGCGCCAGCAGCGACGGACTAGGCGAAGGGGCTGCCTACGAGCAGTACTTC	CASSDGLGEGAAYEQYF
.	TRBV4-3	TRBJ2-2	.	TGCGCCAGCAGCCAAGATACGGGGGCGAACACCGGGGAGCTGTTTTTT	CASSQDTGANTGELFF
.	TRBV4-3	TRBJ2-1	.	TGCGCCAGCAGCCAAGTGGTGGGTTCCTACAATGAGCAGTTCTTC	CASSQVVGSYNEQFF
.	TRBV29-1	TRBJ1-2	.	TGCAGCGTTAGGTTGGGGACACCGATTAACTACACCTTC	CSVRLGTPINYTF
TRBD1	TRBV29-1	TRBJ2-3	.	TGCAGCGTTGAGTCAGACAGGGCAAGAATCACAGATACGCAGTATTTT	CSVESDRARITDTQYF
.	TRBV29-1	TRBJ1-2	few	TGCAGCGTTGACGTGGGGGACAACTATGGCTACACCTTC	CSVDVGDNYGYTF
.	TRBV25-1	TRBJ1-6	few	TGTGCCAGCAGTGCTTCTCTTTCTCCCCTCCACTTT	CASSASLSPLHF
.	TRBV29-1	TRBJ2-7	few	TGCAGCGCGAGGTTAGGGACTTACGAGCAGTACTTC	CSARLGTYEQYF
.	TRBV28	TRBJ1-1	once	TGTGCCAGTCGTATCGGGCAGGCCAACACTGAAGCTTTCTTT	CASRIGQANTEAFF
.	TRBV14	TRBJ2-5	few	TGTGCCAGCAGCCAAGACTCCAGCGGCTATGGGGAGACCCAGTACTTC	CASSQDSSGYGETQYF
TRBD1	TRBV4-3	TRBJ2-7	few	TGCGCCAGCAGTCCTGGGACAGGCGATTCCTACGAGCAGTACTTC	CASSPGTGDSYEQYF
.	TRBV7-2	TRBJ2-7	.	TGTGCCAGCAGCTGGTCTTACGAGCAGTACTTC	CASSWSYEQYF
.	TRBV5-1	TRBJ2-7	few	TGCGCCAGCAGCTTGGTGGGTTTATCGTTCGAATACGAGCAGTACTTC	CASSLVGLSFEYEQYF
TRBD2	TRBV6-5	TRBJ2-3	.	TGTGCCAGCAGTTCTTCACTAGCGGGGAGTACAGATACGCAGTATTTT	CASSSSLAGSTDTQYF
.	TRBV19	TRBJ1-5	few	TGTGCCAGTAGTACAGGGGTCCAGCCCCAGCATTTT	CASSTGVQPQHF
.	TRBV11-2	TRBJ2-4	few	TGTGCCAGCAGCTCGGGACCCCTCCAGTACTTC	CASSSGPLQYF
TRBD1	TRBV6-5	TRBJ2-7	.	TGTGCCAGCAGTTCCTGGGACAGGGGTTACGAGCAGTACTTC	CASSSWDRGYEQYF
.	TRBV7-9	TRBJ2-7	few	TGTGCCAGCAGTTTTCCGAATTCCGACGAGCAGTACTTC	CASSFPNSDEQYF
.	TRBV4-1	TRBJ2-3	.	TGCGCCAGCAGCCAAGATGTGCCAGATACGCAGTATTTT	CASSQDVPDTQYF
TRBD2	TRBV29-1	TRBJ2-1	few	TGCAGCGTTGCCGGACTAGCGGGGGGAGGTACATGGAATGAGCAGTTCTTC	CSVAGLAGGGTWNEQFF
TRBD1	TRBV29-1	TRBJ2-2	few	TGCAGCGTACCGACAGGGAGCGGGGAGCTGTTTTTT	CSVPTGSGELFF
TRBD1	TRBV27	TRBJ2-1	.	TGTGCCAGCGCAATGGAGACAGGGGATTACTACAATGAGCAGTTCTTC	CASAMETGDYYNEQFF
.	TRBV7-3	TRBJ2-2	.	TGTGCCAGCAGCCCCATGGGGGGCCAGAACACCGGGGAGCTGTTTTTT	CASSPMGGQNTGELFF
.	TRBV11-2	TRBJ2-2	few	TGTGCCAGCAGCTTAAACGGGGAGCTGTTTTTT	CASSLNGELFF
.	TRBV6-6	TRBJ1-3	few	TGTGCCAGCAGTTACCCAGGAGAGGGATCTGGAAACACCATATATTTT	CASSYPGEGSGNTIYF
.	TRBV14	TRBJ1-1	.	TGTGCCAGCAGCCAAGACCCGTACGGCTTTGAAGCTTTCTTT	CASSQDPYGFEAFF
TRBD1	TRBV2	TRBJ1-1	.	TGTGCCAGCAGTGAAGAGCGGGGACTGACAGGGGTGAACACTGAAGCTTTCTTT	CASSEERGLTGVNTEAFF
.	TRBV29-1	TRBJ2-4	.	TGCAGCGTTGAAAGTGCGGGCGTGGAAAACATTCAGTACTTC	CSVESAGVENIQYF
.	TRBV6-5	TRBJ2-1	.	TGTGCCAGCTCTGGGGGGAGAAGCGATGAGCAGTTCTTC	CASSGGRSDEQFF
.	TRBV7-2	TRBJ1-2	.	TGTGCCAGTAGTGGGGGGAGTACTAACTATGGCTACACCTTC	CASSGGSTNYGYTF
.	TRBV5-1	TRBJ2-3	.	TGCGCCAGCAGCTTGGTGGGGGGAGATACGCAGTATTTT	CASSLVGGDTQYF
TRBD1	TRBV4-3	TRBJ1-5	few	TGCGCCAGCAGCCCAGAACCAGGGGGCGATCAGCCCCAGCATTTT	CASSPEPGGDQPQHF
TRBD1	TRBV5-1	TRBJ1-1	.	TGCGCCAGCAGCTTGGGGACAGGGAATGTTGAAGCTTTCTTT	CASSLGTGNVEAFF
.	TRBV28	TRBJ1-2	few	TGTGCCAGCAGACCTAAACTGGGGGGGAATTATGGCTACACCTTC	CASRPKLGGNYGYTF
.	TRBV7-9	TRBJ1-5	.	TGTGCCAGCAGTCGGGACGGCTACAATCAGCCCCAGCATTTT	CASSRDGYNQPQHF
.	TRBV27	TRBJ2-7	.	TGTGCCAGCAGTTTTTTCACGGACGGCAGCGAGCAGTACTTC	CASSFFTDGSEQYF
.	TRBV7-6	TRBJ2-1	.	TGTGCCAGCAGCCCAGGAGGAGGGCCCCGGAGCAATGAGCAGTTCTTC	CASSPGGGPRSNEQFF